Shown below are 27 T cell receptor beta chains from a single sample sequenced in a study of blood T cells in healthy people across ages. The second PCR ran about 6 to 12 cycles with a sample-barcoded 5' primer and J-beta primers. TCRdb re-called the 5' RACE reads with MiXCR, one entry per CDR3 protein. The table lists 630,000 or so distinct CDR3 sequences, 32% of them singletons. Material for sequencing was blood. The receptors stem from a woman older than 75 in good health.

The chain has TRBV5-6 and TRBJ2-5; no reliable D call. This CDR3 region has 14 residues. Trimming took 0 bases from V and 2 from J, leaving 8 bases between them. The V gene's germline CDR1 is SGHDT and CDR2 YYEEEE. CDR3 protein: CASSLDGRQETQYF. The CDR3 DNA reads as TGTGCCAGCAGCTTGGACGGGCGGCAAGAGACCCAGTACTTC. The full variable domain, completed using reference TRBV5-6 and TRBJ2-5, is DAGVTQSPTHLIKTRGQQVTLRCSPKSGHDTVSWYQQALGQGPQFIFQYYEEEERQRGNFPDRFSGHQFPNYSSELNVNALLLGDSALYLCASSLDGRQETQYFGPGTRLLVL.

This clonotype was recorded at least ten times. The chain is built from TRBV4-1 and TRBJ1-2, with 7 bases matching TRBD1. The CDR3 consists of 15 residues. J lost 4 bases, V lost 4 bases, and 9 bases had no gene match. CDR1 MGHRA and CDR2 YSYEKL come from the germline V gene. The CDR3 sequence: CASSRTGESGYGYTF. The CDR3 nucleotides are TGCGCCAGCAGCCGTACAGGGGAGTCGGGCTATGGCTACACCTTC.

This chain connects TRBV5-1 to TRBJ2-7, with D maybe TRBD2 (7 bases). The CDR3 is made up of 16 amino acids. Germline-derived CDR1 and CDR2 are SGHRS and YFSETQ. The V gene lost 4 bases and the J gene lost 1 base, with 18 bases spanning the gap. CDR3 loop: CASSAEQRGHSYEQYF. CDR3 sequence (DNA): TGCGCCAGCAGCGCGGAACAGCGGGGACATTCCTACGAGCAGTACTTC.

This clonotype was counted a few times. J is TRBJ2-7 and V is TRBV7-9; D tentatively reads TRBD1 or TRBD2 (5 bases each). CDR3 length: 15 residues. CDR1 SEHNR and CDR2 FQNEAQ come from the germline V gene (reference sequence). V lost 4 bases, J lost 4 bases, and 17 bases lay in between. The CDR3 here is CASSSGKRQTYEQYF. The CDR3 DNA follows: TGTGCCAGCAGCTCCGGGAAGAGACAGACTTACGAGCAGTACTTC.

Comment on this clonotype: A much larger clone lies one base from this, so it may be a read error. The missing conserved phenylalanine or tryptophan at the end of this CDR3 makes a read error likely. This chain joins TRBV20-1 and TRBJ1-4, with 10 bases lining up with TRBD1. Germline V CDR1 and CDR2: DFQATT, SNEGSKA (reference sequence). After removal of 5 bases from V and 8 bases from J, the junction contained 11 bases not matched to a gene. This CDR3 is built from 15 residues. CDR3 sequence: CSAGSPGTGEEKLFL. CDR3 DNA: TGCAGTGCTGGGTCCCCCGGGACAGGGGAGGAAAAACTGTTTTTG.

This clonotype has ten or more counts. The rearrangement uses TRBV6-6 and TRBJ2-5; D gene unclear. Trimming took off 6 bases at V and 4 bases at J, with 9 bases between the two ends. Per germline, CDR1 MNHNY and CDR2 SVGAGI (reference sequence). The CDR3 is made up of 12 amino acids. CDR3 DNA: TGTGCCAGCAGAGAGTATGGAGAGACCCAGTACTTC. Its protein is CASREYGETQYF.

Many counts were recorded for this clonotype. The chain employs TRBV5-1 and TRBJ2-2; D uncertain. Germline V lookup: CDR1 SGHRS, CDR2 YFSETQ. The CDR3 totals 14 residues. With 4 bases removed from V and 3 bases from J, the gap between germline ends came to 10 bases. The CDR3 DNA sequence: TGCGCCAGCAGCCTGGGATTGGACACCGGGGAGCTGTTTTTT. It codes for CASSLGLDTGELFF.

Only a few counts were recorded for this clonotype. The rearrangement joins TRBV20-1 to TRBJ1-1; no clear D gene. Germline loops: CDR1 DFQATT, CDR2 SNEGSKA (reference sequence). The CDR3 totals 10 residues. The CDR3 DNA reads TGCCGAAGTTCGAACACTGAAGCTTTCTTT. Its translation is CRSSNTEAFF.

V and J are TRBV5-1 and TRBJ2-6, with a possible D match to TRBD1 (6 bases). Germline V lookup: CDR1 SGHRS, CDR2 YFSETQ. Trimming took off 2 bases at V and 4 bases at J, with 10 bases between the two ends. CDR3 length equals 15 residues. The CDR3 is CASSFQGNGANVLTF. The DNA of the CDR3 is TGCGCCAGCAGCTTTCAGGGGAACGGGGCCAACGTCCTGACTTTC. The complete variable domain, with remaining parts taken from reference TRBV5-1 and TRBJ2-6, reads KAGVTQTPRYLIKTRGQQVTLSCSPISGHRSVSWYQQTPGQGLQFLFEYFSETQRNKGNFPGRFSGRQFSNSRSEMNVSTLELGDSALYLCASSFQGNGANVLTFGAGSRLTVL.

The sample holds a few counts of this clonotype. The gene calls are TRBV10-2 and TRBJ1-1; 7 bases align to TRBD1. The V gene's germline CDR1 is WSHSY and CDR2 SAAADI. The CDR3 runs 14 residues. The V gene end was trimmed by 6 bases and the J gene end by 1 base; junction bases not matched to a gene: 5. The CDR3 nucleotides are TGCGCCAGCAGACCACAGGGGACGAACACTGAAGCTTTCTTT. As protein: CASRPQGTNTEAFF.

In this sample, this clonotype turned up many times. The CDR3 bases are TGCGCCAGCAGCTTGGCCGAGGACAGTTTCGGCACTGAAGCTTTCTTT. Its translation is CASSLAEDSFGTEAFF. The chain links TRBV5-1 to TRBJ1-1, with D possibly TRBD1 on 6 matching bases. The V gene's germline CDR1 is SGHRS and CDR2 YFSETQ. This CDR3 comprises 16 residues. The V end lost 0 bases, the J end lost 4 bases, and 16 bases lay between the germline ends.

The sample holds many counts of this clonotype. This clone may be a read error of a much larger clone one base away. The genes are TRBV5-1 and TRBJ2-5; D is uncertain. Germline assignment: CDR1 SGHRS and CDR2 YFSETQ. V lost 2 bases, J lost 11 bases, and 13 bases lay in between. The CDR3 covers 12 residues. This CDR3 reads CASSFDGNEQYF. DNA for the CDR3: TGCGCCAGCAGCTTTGATGGAAATGAGCAGTACTTC.

The sample holds a few counts of this clonotype. Just one base apart from a much larger clone, this may be a read error. The chain combines TRBV25-1 with TRBJ1-1, with 7 bases matching TRBD1. The CDR3 contains 12 residues. Unmatched junction bases numbered 9, after V lost 9 bases and J lost 8 bases. In germline, CDR1 is MGHDK, CDR2 SYGVNS. The CDR3 spells CARERQGWEAFF. Here the CDR3 DNA reads TGTGCCAGGGAACGACAGGGTTGGGAAGCTTTCTTT.

The chain links TRBV6-4 to TRBJ2-1; 9 bases map to TRBD1. With V trimmed by 3 bases and J by 7 bases, 7 bases remained unmatched. The CDR3 sequence is 15 residues long. CDR1 MRHNA and CDR2 SNTAGT come from the germline V gene. In DNA form, the CDR3 reads TGTGCCAGCAGTGAAACGGTGGGACAGGGAAATGAGCAGTTCTTC. Its protein product is CASSETVGQGNEQFF.

This clonotype was observed many times. With a much larger clone just one base away, this may be a read error. V usage is TRBV4-2 and J usage is TRBJ2-1; 7 nucleotides agree with TRBD2. Unmatched junction bases numbered 13, after V lost 1 base and J lost 10 bases. The CDR3 totals 16 residues. The germline gives CDR1 LGHNA, CDR2 YNFKEQ. The CDR3 DNA is TGTGCCAGCAGCCAAGTCCTAGCGGAAAAAAAGGGGGAGCAGTTCTTC. Residues: CASSQVLAEKKGEQFF.

This clonotype was picked up many times. The gene calls are TRBV12-3 or TRBV12-4 and TRBJ2-4; D might be TRBD2 (5 bases). This CDR3 spans 14 amino acids. V lost 3 bases and J lost 7, with 13 bases in between. In DNA form, the CDR3 reads TGTGCCAGCAGTTTGGTGACGAGAGGGAACATTCAGTACTTC. Residues: CASSLVTRGNIQYF.

CDR3 region: CASSPGPAGETQYF. DNA of the CDR3: TGTGCCAGTAGTCCGGGGCCAGCAGGAGAGACCCAGTACTTC. V gene TRBV19 combines with J gene TRBJ2-5; D is tentatively TRBD1 or TRBD2 (5 bases each). CDR1 LNHDA and CDR2 SQIVND come from the germline V gene (reference sequence). The ends were cut back, 5 bases at V and 4 bases at J, with 14 bases in the middle. The length of the CDR3 is 14 residues.

This clonotype has just a few counts. Being one base from a much bigger clone, this may be a read error. This rearrangement joins TRBV6-5 to TRBJ2-4; TRBD1 agrees at 9 bases. The J call may be in error: the DNA end matches TRBJ2-7 better. There are 13 residues in the CDR3. Germline CDR1 MNHEY, CDR2 SVGAGI. Here the CDR3 reads CASRTGGGYEQYF. CDR3 coding DNA: TGTGCCAGCAGGACAGGGGGAGGCTACGAGCAGTACTTC.

This clonotype was counted between two and nine times. V is TRBV4-3 and J is TRBJ1-1; maybe TRBD1 (5 bases). Trimming left V 4 bases short and J 1 base short, with 13 bases between. Germline loops: CDR1 LGHNA, CDR2 YSLEER. The CDR3 has 15 residues. The CDR3 DNA sequence: TGCGCCAGCAGCCTGGGCCCCCAGGGGAACACTGAAGCTTTCTTT. Translating gives CASSLGPQGNTEAFF.

This clonotype has just one count. One end of the junction does not line up with germline, which may come from a read error. The V call is TRBV7-8, the J call TRBJ2-6; D is undetermined. The germline V gene encodes CDR1 SGHVS and CDR2 FQNEAQ. CDR3 size: 17 residues. The chain's CDR3 is CASSLDTGSSGANVLTF. CDR3 nucleotides: TGTGCCAGTAGCTTAGACACGGGTAGCTCCGGGGCCAACGTCCTGACTTTC. Filled out from reference TRBV7-8 and TRBJ2-6, the complete variable domain reads GAGVSQSPRYKVAKRGQDVALRCDPISGHVSLFWYQQALGQGPEFLTYFQNEAQLDKSGLPSDRFFAERPEGSVSTLKIQRTQQEDSAVYLCASSLDTGSSGANVLTFGAGSRLTVL.

On this clonotype itself: A clone one base away is much larger, so this may be a read error. The chain employs TRBV24-1 and TRBJ2-5; D unresolved. CDR1 is KGHDR and CDR2 is SFDVKD in the germline V gene. V lost 4 bases and J lost 3, with 14 bases in between. There are 15 residues in the CDR3. The CDR3 protein is CATSDLGIAKETQYF. DNA of the CDR3: TGTGCCACCAGTGACCTAGGGATAGCTAAAGAGACCCAGTACTTC.

On this clonotype: Relative to the germline gene, one junction end is altered; a read error may explain this. The gene calls are TRBV7-9 and TRBJ2-1, with 10 bases lining up with TRBD1. The tail of the sequence fits TRBJ2-7 better, so the J call may be wrong. The CDR3 consists of 15 residues. CDR1 SEHNR and CDR2 FQNEAQ come from the germline V gene (reference sequence). CDR3 in amino acids: CTSSRRDRGNNEQYF. The CDR3, as DNA: TGTACCAGCAGCCGACGGGACAGGGGAAACAATGAGCAGTACTTC.

This clonotype was seen at least ten times. This chain joins TRBV6-1 and TRBJ1-1, with D possibly TRBD1 on 5 matching bases. Germline V lookup: CDR1 MNHNS, CDR2 SASEGT. The ends were cut back, 6 bases at V and 6 bases at J, with 14 bases in the middle. There are 13 residues in the CDR3. This CDR3 is CASSEKEQAEAFF. As DNA, the CDR3 is TGTGCCAGCAGCGAAAAGGAACAGGCTGAAGCTTTCTTT.

The V gene is TRBV27, the J gene TRBJ2-5, with 7 bases aligning to TRBD1. CDR3 length: 15 residues. With V trimmed by 3 bases and J by 2 bases, 6 bases remained unmatched. From germline, CDR1 is MNHEY and CDR2 SMNVEV (reference sequence). CDR3: CASSFAGTVQETQYF. DNA for the CDR3: TGTGCCAGCAGTTTCGCCGGGACAGTGCAAGAGACCCAGTACTTC.

This clonotype was recorded at least ten times. CDR3 sequence: CATSRDLGPQETQYF. CDR3 nucleotides: TGTGCCACCAGCAGAGATCTAGGACCTCAAGAGACCCAGTACTTC. This rearrangement joins TRBV15 to TRBJ2-5; D is unclear. Per germline, CDR1 LNHNV and CDR2 YYDKDF (reference sequence). The CDR3 has 15 residues. The V end lost 0 bases, the J end lost 2 bases, and 10 bases lay between the germline ends.

This clonotype was seen a few times. The rearrangement links TRBV27 to TRBJ1-1; D gene uncertain. In germline, CDR1 is MNHEY, CDR2 SMNVEV (reference sequence). The CDR3 totals 15 residues. V was shortened by 5 bases and J by 4 bases, with 17 bases between the two germline ends. CDR3 in DNA: TGTGCCAGCAGTACCTCCAGGTCGTGGCGCACTGAAGCTTTCTTT. Its translation is CASSTSRSWRTEAFF.

In this sample, this clonotype turned up once. A much larger clone sits a single nucleotide away, making a read error possible. J is TRBJ1-5 and V is TRBV7-6; 9 bases map to TRBD1. The CDR3 extends over 15 amino acids. Looked up from germline, CDR1 is SGHVS and CDR2 is FNYEAQ. V shed 4 bases and J 6 bases; nucleotides not matched to a gene: 7. CDR3 in DNA: TGTGCCAGCAGCTGGGAAACAGGGGGCGGTCAGCCCCAGCATTTT. Amino acid sequence: CASSWETGGGQPQHF.